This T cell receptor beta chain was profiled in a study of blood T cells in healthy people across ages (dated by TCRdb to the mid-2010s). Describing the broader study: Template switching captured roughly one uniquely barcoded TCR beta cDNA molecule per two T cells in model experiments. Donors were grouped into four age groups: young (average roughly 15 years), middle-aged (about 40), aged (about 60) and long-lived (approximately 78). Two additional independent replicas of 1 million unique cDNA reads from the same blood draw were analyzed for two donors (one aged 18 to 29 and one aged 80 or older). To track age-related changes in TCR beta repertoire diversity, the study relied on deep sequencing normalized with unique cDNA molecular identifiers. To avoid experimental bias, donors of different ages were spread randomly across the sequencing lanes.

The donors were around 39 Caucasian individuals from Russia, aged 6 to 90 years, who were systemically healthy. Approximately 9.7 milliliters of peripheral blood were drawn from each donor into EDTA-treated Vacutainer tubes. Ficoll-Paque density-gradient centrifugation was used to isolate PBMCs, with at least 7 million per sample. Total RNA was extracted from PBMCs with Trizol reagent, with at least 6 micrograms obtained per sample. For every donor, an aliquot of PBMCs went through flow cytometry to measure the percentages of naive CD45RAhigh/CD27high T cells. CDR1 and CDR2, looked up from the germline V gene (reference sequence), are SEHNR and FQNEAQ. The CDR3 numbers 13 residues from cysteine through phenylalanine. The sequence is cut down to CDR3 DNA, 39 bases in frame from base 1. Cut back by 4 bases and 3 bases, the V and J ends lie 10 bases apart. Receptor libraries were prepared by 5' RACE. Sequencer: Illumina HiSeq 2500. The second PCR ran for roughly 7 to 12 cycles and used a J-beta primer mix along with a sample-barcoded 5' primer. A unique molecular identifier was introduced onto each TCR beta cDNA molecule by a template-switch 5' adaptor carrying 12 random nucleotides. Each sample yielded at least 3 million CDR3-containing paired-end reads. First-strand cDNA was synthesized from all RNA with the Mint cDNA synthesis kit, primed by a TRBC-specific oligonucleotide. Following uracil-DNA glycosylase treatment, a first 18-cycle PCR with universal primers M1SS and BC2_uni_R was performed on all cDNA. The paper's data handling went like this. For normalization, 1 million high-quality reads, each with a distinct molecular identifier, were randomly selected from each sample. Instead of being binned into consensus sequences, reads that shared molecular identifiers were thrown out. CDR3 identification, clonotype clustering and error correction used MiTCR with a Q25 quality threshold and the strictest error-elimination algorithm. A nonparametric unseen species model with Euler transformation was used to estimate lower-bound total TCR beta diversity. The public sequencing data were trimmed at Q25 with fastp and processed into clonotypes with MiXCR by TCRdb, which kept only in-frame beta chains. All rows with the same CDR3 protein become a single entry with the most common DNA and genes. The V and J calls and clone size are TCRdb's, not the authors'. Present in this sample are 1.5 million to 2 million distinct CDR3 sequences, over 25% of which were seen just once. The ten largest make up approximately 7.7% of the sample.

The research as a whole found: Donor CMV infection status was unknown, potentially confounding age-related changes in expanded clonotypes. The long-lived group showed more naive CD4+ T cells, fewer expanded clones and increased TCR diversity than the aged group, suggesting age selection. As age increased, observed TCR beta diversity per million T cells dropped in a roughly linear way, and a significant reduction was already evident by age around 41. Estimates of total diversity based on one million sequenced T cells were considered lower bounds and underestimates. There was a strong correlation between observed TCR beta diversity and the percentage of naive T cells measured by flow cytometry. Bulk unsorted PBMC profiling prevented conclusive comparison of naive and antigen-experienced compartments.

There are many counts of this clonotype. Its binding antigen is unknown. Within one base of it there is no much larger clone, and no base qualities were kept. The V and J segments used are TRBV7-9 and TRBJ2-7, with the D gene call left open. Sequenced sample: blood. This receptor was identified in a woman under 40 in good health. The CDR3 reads CASSSVPLYEQYF. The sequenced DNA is TGTGCCAGCAGCTCAGTCCCCCTCTACGAGCAGTACTTC.